This TCR beta chain was identified during a study of T-cell reconstitution after alpha-beta-depleted transplantation in children (dated by TCRdb to the mid-2010s). Broadly, across the study: Using TCR repertoire profiling, the study followed T-cell immune reconstitution in a quantitative way in children after TCRalphabeta/CD19-depleted allogeneic hematopoietic cell transplantation.

Libraries were constructed by PCR. Sequencing used an Illumina HiSeq 2500. TCR libraries were prepared with molecular barcoding, using unique molecular identifiers to normalize TCRbeta repertoire quantification. TCRdb ran its own pipeline on the public reads, namely fastp trimming at Q25 and MiXCR clone calling, and kept in-frame beta chains. Every distinct CDR3 protein forms one entry, paired with its most common genes and DNA. The sample profile shows a few hundred thousand distinct CDR3 sequences; 13% of them were found once. The ten largest account for approximately 2% of the sample. There are many counts of this clonotype. Its recognized antigen is unknown. Base qualities were left out, and no much larger clone turns up one base away. Reading the label with the study, this specimen's treatment or condition is: allogeneic hematopoietic cell transplantation with graft depleted of TCRalphabeta T cells and CD19 B cells. TCRalphabeta/CD19-depleted allogeneic hematopoietic cell grafts were given to the transplant recipients, all of whom were children.

The investigation overall reported the following: Hyperexpanded clone frequencies declined over subsequent months; after one year, T-cell counts and TCRbeta diversity were mostly attributed to newly produced T cells. In some patients, the high TCRbeta diversity seen at day 60 was put down to recipient T cells and intrathymic progenitors that had survived conditioning. About two months after transplant, the apparently early recovery of alphabetaT-cell counts reportedly depended on just several hundred clones that had expanded rapidly and came from non-depleted graft cells.

The CDR3, from cysteine to phenylalanine, totals 15 residues. Just CDR3 DNA is preserved here, 45 bases in frame from base 1. V gives up 1 base and J gives up 6 bases, and the segment between their germline ends measures 13 bases. The chain couples TRBV12-3 or TRBV12-4 to TRBJ1-5; a weak D assignment points to TRBD1 (5 bases agree). The material was PBMCs, mostly from graft donor cells, obtained 360 days after TCRalphabeta/CD19-depleted stem cell transplant. This clonotype originated in a male patient aged 10-17 years who had a stem cell transplant for acute myeloid leukemia, so the T cells may come from the graft donor. This receptor carries the CDR3 CASSLGPGKSQPQHF. The DNA is TGTGCCAGCAGTTTAGGGCCAGGGAAAAGTCAGCCCCAGCATTTT.